This TCR beta chain was obtained from a study of T cells after yellow fever vaccination. Findings and caveats of the study: Subsequent booster samples again held most clones from primary vaccination (96% CD4, approximately 86% CD8).

Of note for this clonotype: Its target is not known.

Synthesis of TCR cDNA relied on 5'RACE template switching, which attached a universal primer site and UMIs. TCRdb itself ran the 5' RACE reads through MiXCR, one entry per CDR3 protein. Here the sample spans roughly 170,000 distinct CDR3 sequences, around 9.7% being singletons. Germline CDR1 reads GTSNPN; CDR2 reads SVGIG (reference sequence). The CDR3 covers 13 residues. V was pared by 5 bases and J by 4 bases, with 7 bases of the junction left unmatched. The sequence came from a man between 18 and 29 years old who received the YFV17D yellow fever vaccine. The source was CD8+ T cells sorted from PBMCs, collected 45 days after the yellow fever booster vaccination. This chain connects TRBV30 to TRBJ1-2; TRBD1 matches 7 bases. CDR3 sequence reads: CAWGTVQGYGYTF. The CDR3 DNA is TGTGCCTGGGGGACAGTACAAGGCTATGGCTACACCTTC.